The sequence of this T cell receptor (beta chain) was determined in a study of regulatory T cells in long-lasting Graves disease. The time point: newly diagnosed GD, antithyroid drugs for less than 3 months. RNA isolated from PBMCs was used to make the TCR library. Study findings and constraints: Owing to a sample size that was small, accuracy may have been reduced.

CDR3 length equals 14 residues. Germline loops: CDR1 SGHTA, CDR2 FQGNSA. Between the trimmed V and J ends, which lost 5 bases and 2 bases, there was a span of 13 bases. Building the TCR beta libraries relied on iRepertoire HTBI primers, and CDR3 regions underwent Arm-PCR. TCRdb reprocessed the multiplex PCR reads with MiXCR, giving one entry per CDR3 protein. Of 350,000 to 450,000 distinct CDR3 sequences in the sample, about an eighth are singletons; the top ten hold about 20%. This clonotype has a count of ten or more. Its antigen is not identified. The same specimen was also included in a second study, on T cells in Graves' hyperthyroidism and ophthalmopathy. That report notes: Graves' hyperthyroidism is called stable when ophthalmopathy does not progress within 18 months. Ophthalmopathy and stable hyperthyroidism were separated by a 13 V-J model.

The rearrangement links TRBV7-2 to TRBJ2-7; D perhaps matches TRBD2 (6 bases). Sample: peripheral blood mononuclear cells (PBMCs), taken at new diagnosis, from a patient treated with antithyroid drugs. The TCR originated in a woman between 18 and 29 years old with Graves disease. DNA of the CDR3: TGTGCCAGCAGCCGGGACTTTATCACCTACGAGCAGTACTTC. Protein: CASSRDFITYEQYF.